This T cell receptor (beta chain) originates from a study of blood T cell repertoires in COVID-19. Background on the study: Sources were T cells, B-cell-depleted T cells, or PBMCs; the material itself was cDNA or gDNA.

Authors' processing steps: Reference gene primer amplification gave estimated nucleated cell counts. Using immunoSEQ multiplex PCR, the repertoire was profiled, and TCRdb retains in-frame clones only, with some absent. Clone size and V and J calls were adopted from that table, with D and trimming inferred from the DNA. The sample has a few hundred thousand clones, around 85% seen once. Sequencing used PBMCs or T cells enriched from blood (not recorded which). This TCR was sampled from a woman aged 50 to 65 who had recovered from COVID-19.

CDR3 loop: CASSLYGQGSLNEQFF. CDR3 nucleotides: TGCGCCAGCAGCCTTTACGGACAGGGGTCCCTCAATGAGCAGTTCTTC. The chain joins TRBV4-1 to TRBJ2-1; 9 bases agree with TRBD1. CDR3 size: 16 residues. Germline CDR1 and CDR2: MGHRA and YSYEKL. The V segment lost 4 bases and the J segment 6 bases; nucleotides outside the gene matches: 10.